These 16 T cell receptor beta chains were sequenced from one sample in a study of cytomegalovirus exposure and HLA in healthy donors. Researchers ran the PCR with 60 Vbeta and 13 Jbeta primers. Measured with immunoSEQ multiplex PCR; TCRdb has only the in-frame clones, and not every one. The data contain approximately 140,000 clones, more than 70% of them singletons. Material for sequencing was PBMCs. The receptors originated from a male donor in good health and CMV-seropositive.

This rearrangement joins TRBV29-1 to TRBJ1-2, with 8 bases that match TRBD1. The CDR3 runs 12 residues. The V segment lost 6 bases and the J segment 8 bases; nucleotides outside the gene matches: 8. CDR1 and CDR2 (germline): SQVTM, ANQGSEA. CDR3 coding DNA: TGCAGCGTCCAGACAGGGGACGTAGGCTACACCTTC. It codes for CSVQTGDVGYTF.

This chain connects TRBV29-1 to TRBJ2-7; 7 nucleotides align to TRBD1. Per germline, CDR1 SQVTM and CDR2 ANQGSEA. Trimming removed 3 bases from V and 6 bases from J; junction bases left unmatched: 8. The CDR3 contains 13 residues. In DNA, the CDR3 is TGCAGCGTTGACGGTCAGGGGGAGTTCGAGCAGTACTTC. It specifies CSVDGQGEFEQYF.

The gene calls are TRBV7-8 and TRBJ1-1; D is uncertain. The V end was cut by 2 bases, the J end by 3 bases, with 7 bases between. This CDR3 comprises 13 residues. From germline, CDR1 is SGHVS and CDR2 FQNEAQ. The CDR3 DNA sequence: TGTGCCAGCAGCTTAACCCGGTACACTGAAGCTTTCTTT. As protein: CASSLTRYTEAFF.

The chain carries TRBV7-6 and TRBJ1-3; D is uncertain. With 5 bases removed from V and 1 base from J, the gap between germline ends came to 9 bases. In germline, CDR1 is SGHVS, CDR2 FNYEAQ. CDR3 length: 14 amino acids. CDR3: CASSPTGSGNTIYF. The DNA of the CDR3 is TGTGCCAGCAGCCCTACGGGGTCTGGAAACACCATATATTTT.

CDR3 in amino acids: CASSPEHSPTLSQYF. The CDR3 DNA sequence: TGTGCCAGCAGCCCGGAACACAGTCCTACACTTTCGCAGTACTTC. This sequence joins TRBV28 and TRBJ2-7, with unresolved D. V was shortened by 6 bases and J by 9 bases, with 24 bases between the two germline ends. Germline CDR1 reads MDHEN; CDR2 reads SYDVKM. CDR3 size: 15 residues.

The gene calls are TRBV5-8 and TRBJ1-4; 9 bases line up with TRBD1. The CDR3 length is 15 residues. V was pared by 4 bases and J by 7 bases, with 8 bases of the junction left unmatched. CDR1 SGHTS and CDR2 YDEGEE come from the germline V gene. For the CDR3, the DNA is TGTGCCAGCAGCAGGGGACAGGGTGGAGGTGAAAAACTGTTTTTT. Amino acids: CASSRGQGGGEKLFF.

The V gene is TRBV10-3, the J gene TRBJ2-7; a possible D gene is TRBD2 (5 bases). The V and J ends lost 6 bases and 3 bases respectively, with 6 bases between them. Germline V gene lookup returns CDR1 ENHRY and CDR2 SYGVKD. The CDR3 runs to 11 residues. CDR3 sequence: CAIRADYEQYF. Written as DNA, the CDR3 is TGTGCCATCAGAGCGGACTACGAGCAGTACTTC.

The chain combines TRBV4-1 with TRBJ2-5; D is unclear. CDR1 and CDR2 from the germline V gene are MGHRA and YSYEKL. The CDR3 is 14 amino acids. Trimming cost V 4 bases and J 2 bases, with 11 bases left between them. The CDR3 DNA sequence: TGCGCCAGCAGCCTAAAGACACTTCAAGAGACCCAGTACTTC. Protein product: CASSLKTLQETQYF.

The V and J genes are TRBV6-5 and TRBJ2-5; possible D gene TRBD1, 5 bases. The CDR3 runs to 15 residues. Germline CDR1 is MNHEY and CDR2 is SVGAGI. V lost 2 bases and J lost 6, with 16 bases in between. CDR3 in DNA: TGTGCCAGCAGTTACGTCGCAGGGTACGTGAAGACCCAGTACTTC. Translating it yields CASSYVAGYVKTQYF.

J is TRBJ1-5 and V is TRBV6-1; 7 positions agree with TRBD1. J gave up 4 bases and V 6 bases, and 9 bases lay outside the gene matches. CDR1 and CDR2 from the germline V gene are MNHNS and SASEGT. The CDR3 covers 15 residues. CDR3 in amino acids: CASRILDRLNQPQHF. In nucleotides, the CDR3 is TGTGCCAGCAGGATTTTGGACAGGTTAAATCAGCCCCAGCATTTT.

The sample holds a few counts of this clone. Other DNA sequences in the same sample also yield this CDR3. CDR3 region: CASSIVLAGGTDTQYF. Here the CDR3 DNA reads TGTGCCAGTAGTATAGTTTTAGCGGGAGGCACAGATACGCAGTATTTT. The gene calls are TRBV19 and TRBJ2-3, with 9 positions matching TRBD2. V lost 1 base and J lost 1; bases outside the gene matches: 3. In germline, CDR1 is LNHDA, CDR2 SQIVND (reference sequence). The CDR3 consists of 16 residues. Looking up the rest from reference TRBV19 and TRBJ2-3 gives the full variable domain: DGGITQSPKYLFRKEGQNVTLSCEQNLNHDAMYWYRQDPGQGLRLIYYSQIVNDFQKGDIAEGYSVSREKKESFPLTVTSAQKNPTAFYLCASSIVLAGGTDTQYFGPGTRLTVL.

The chain employs TRBV19 and TRBJ2-3; D might be TRBD2 (6 bases). The CDR3 extends over 18 amino acids. The germline CDR1 and CDR2 sequences are LNHDA and SQIVND (reference sequence). V gave up 2 bases and J gave up 6 bases, with 24 bases separating them. CDR3 protein: CASSIFGGGLRTSDTQYF. In DNA, the CDR3 is TGTGCCAGTAGTATATTCGGGGGTGGTCTGAGGACTTCGGATACGCAGTATTTT. Full variable domain (rest looked up from reference TRBV19 and TRBJ2-3): DGGITQSPKYLFRKEGQNVTLSCEQNLNHDAMYWYRQDPGQGLRLIYYSQIVNDFQKGDIAEGYSVSREKKESFPLTVTSAQKNPTAFYLCASSIFGGGLRTSDTQYFGPGTRLTVL.

This clone came up once. The rearrangement uses TRBV28 and TRBJ2-1; 9 nucleotides line up with TRBD2. CDR3 size: 16 residues. In germline, CDR1 is MDHEN, CDR2 SYDVKM. The V and J ends lost 6 bases and 8 bases, in that order; junction bases with no gene match: 14. CDR3: CASSPTGAGGRDEQFF. In DNA, the CDR3 is TGTGCCAGCAGCCCCACGGGAGCGGGAGGCCGGGATGAGCAGTTCTTC. The full variable domain, in which reference TRBV28 and TRBJ2-1 provide the parts outside the CDR3, is DVKVTQSSRYLVKRTGEKVFLECVQDMDHENMFWYRQDPGLGLRLIYFSYDVKMKEKGDIPEGYSVSREKKERFSLILESASTNQTSMYLCASSPTGAGGRDEQFFGPGTRLTVL.

The V call is TRBV6-6, the J call TRBJ2-7; D may be TRBD1 (5 bases). With 1 base removed from V and 3 bases from J, the gap between germline ends came to 13 bases. CDR1 MNHNY and CDR2 SVGAGI come from the germline V gene (reference sequence). The CDR3 runs to 15 residues. The DNA for the CDR3 is TGTGCCAGCAGTTACTTGCCCCCAGGGAACTACGAGCAGTACTTC. It encodes CASSYLPPGNYEQYF.

The CDR3 nucleotides are TGTGCCAGCAGGGCGGGTCAGGGGGAATGGTATGGCTACACCTTC. Translation gives CASRAGQGEWYGYTF. This chain connects TRBV2 to TRBJ1-2; 7 bases line up with TRBD1. CDR3 size: 15 residues. With 6 bases clipped from V and 5 bases from J, the junction kept 12 bases outside the gene matches. Germline CDR1 is SNHLY and CDR2 is FYNNEI.

This clone was detected only a few times. The chain links TRBV9 to TRBJ2-5, with 13 bases identical to TRBD2. The CDR3 loop spans 18 amino acids. Germline loops: CDR1 SGDLS, CDR2 YYNGEE. V lost 0 bases and J lost 0; bases outside the gene matches: 5. The CDR3 loop reads CASSVALAGGLYQETQYF. CDR3 coding DNA: TGTGCCAGCAGCGTAGCACTAGCGGGGGGGCTTTACCAAGAGACCCAGTACTTC.